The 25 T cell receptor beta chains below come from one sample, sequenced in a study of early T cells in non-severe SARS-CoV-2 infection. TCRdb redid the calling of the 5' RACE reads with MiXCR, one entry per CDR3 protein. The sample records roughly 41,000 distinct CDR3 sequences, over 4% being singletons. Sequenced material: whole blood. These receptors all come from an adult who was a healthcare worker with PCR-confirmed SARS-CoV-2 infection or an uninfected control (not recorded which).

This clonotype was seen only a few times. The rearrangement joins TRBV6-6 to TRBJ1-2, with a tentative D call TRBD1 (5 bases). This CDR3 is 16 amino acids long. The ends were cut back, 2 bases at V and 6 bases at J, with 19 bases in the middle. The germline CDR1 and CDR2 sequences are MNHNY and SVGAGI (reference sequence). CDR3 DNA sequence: TGTGCCAGCAGTTACGCGGACACCACCCTTAAACATGGCTACACCTTC. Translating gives CASSYADTTLKHGYTF.

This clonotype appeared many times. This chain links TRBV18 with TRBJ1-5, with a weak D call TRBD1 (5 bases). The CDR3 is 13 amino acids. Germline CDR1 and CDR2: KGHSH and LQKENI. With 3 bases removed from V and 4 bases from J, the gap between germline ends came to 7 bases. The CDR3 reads CASSPGENQPQHF. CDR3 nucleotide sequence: TGTGCCAGCTCACCGGGGGAAAATCAGCCCCAGCATTTT. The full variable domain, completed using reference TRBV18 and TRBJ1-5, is NAGVMQNPRHLVRRRGQEARLRCSPMKGHSHVYWYRQLPEEGLKFMVYLQKENIIDESGMPKERFSAEFPKEGPSILRIQQVVRGDSAAYFCASSPGENQPQHFGDGTRLSIL.

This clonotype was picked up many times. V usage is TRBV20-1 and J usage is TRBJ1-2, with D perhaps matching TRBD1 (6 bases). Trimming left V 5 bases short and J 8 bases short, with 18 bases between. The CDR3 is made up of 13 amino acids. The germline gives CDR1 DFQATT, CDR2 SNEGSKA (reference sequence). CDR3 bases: TGCAGTGCTGGGACGGACAGCTCCCTCGGCTACACCTTC. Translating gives CSAGTDSSLGYTF.

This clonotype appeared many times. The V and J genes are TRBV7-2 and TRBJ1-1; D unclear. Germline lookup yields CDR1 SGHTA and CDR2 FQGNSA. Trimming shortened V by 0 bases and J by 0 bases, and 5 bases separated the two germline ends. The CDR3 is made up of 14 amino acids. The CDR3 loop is CASSLAAVNTEAFF. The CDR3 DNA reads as TGTGCCAGCAGCTTAGCGGCAGTGAACACTGAAGCTTTCTTT.

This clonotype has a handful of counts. This CDR3 is CASSSWRVSSNEQYF. The CDR3 nucleotides are TGTGCCAGCAGCTCCTGGCGGGTATCGTCGAACGAGCAGTACTTC. The chain joins TRBV11-2 to TRBJ2-7, with D maybe TRBD2 (5 bases). This CDR3 comprises 15 residues. Trimming left V 4 bases short and J 5 bases short, with 18 bases between. Germline CDR1 is SGHAT and CDR2 is FQNNGV.

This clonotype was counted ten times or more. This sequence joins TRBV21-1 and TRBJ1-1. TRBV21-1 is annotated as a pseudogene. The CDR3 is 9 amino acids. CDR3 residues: CASSKDPFF. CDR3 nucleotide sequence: TGTGCCAGCAGCAAAGACCCTTTCTTT.

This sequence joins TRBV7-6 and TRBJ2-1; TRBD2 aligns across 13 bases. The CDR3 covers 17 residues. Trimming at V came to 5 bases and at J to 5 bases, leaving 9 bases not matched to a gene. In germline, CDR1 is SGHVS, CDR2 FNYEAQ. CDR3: CASSPRTSGSSHNEQFF. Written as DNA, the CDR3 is TGTGCCAGCAGCCCCCGGACTAGCGGGAGTTCCCACAATGAGCAGTTCTTC.

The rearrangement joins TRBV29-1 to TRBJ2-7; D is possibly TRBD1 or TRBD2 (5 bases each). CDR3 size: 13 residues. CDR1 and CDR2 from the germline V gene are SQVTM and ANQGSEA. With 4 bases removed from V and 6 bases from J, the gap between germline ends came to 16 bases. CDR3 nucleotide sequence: TGCAGCGTTGCATCCCAGCGGCAGGGCGAGCAGTACTTC. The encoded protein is CSVASQRQGEQYF.

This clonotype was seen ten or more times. CDR3 nucleotides: TGTGCCAGCAGTTTTGGCGGGGGATCGGAGACCCAGTACTTC. Protein: CASSFGGGSETQYF. The V call is TRBV12-3 or TRBV12-4, the J call TRBJ2-5; TRBD2 matches 7 bases. The junction had 6 bases not matched to a gene; V was cut back by 3 bases and J by 5 bases. The CDR3 length is 14 residues.

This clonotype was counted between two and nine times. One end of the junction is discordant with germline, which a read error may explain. The CDR3 DNA follows: TGTGCCAGCAGCGTAGCGGGGGGCGGGACTAATGAGCAGTTCTTC. It translates to CASSVAGGGTNEQFF. The V gene is TRBV7-2, the J gene TRBJ2-1; 10 bases are shared with TRBD2. In germline, CDR1 is SGHTA, CDR2 FQGNSA. The CDR3 is made up of 15 amino acids.

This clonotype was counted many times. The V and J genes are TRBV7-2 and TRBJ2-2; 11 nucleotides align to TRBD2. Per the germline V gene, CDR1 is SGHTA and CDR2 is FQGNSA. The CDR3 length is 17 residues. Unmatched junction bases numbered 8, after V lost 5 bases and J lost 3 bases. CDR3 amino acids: CASSKPGLADHTGELFF. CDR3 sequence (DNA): TGTGCCAGCAGCAAACCGGGACTAGCGGACCACACCGGGGAGCTGTTTTTT.

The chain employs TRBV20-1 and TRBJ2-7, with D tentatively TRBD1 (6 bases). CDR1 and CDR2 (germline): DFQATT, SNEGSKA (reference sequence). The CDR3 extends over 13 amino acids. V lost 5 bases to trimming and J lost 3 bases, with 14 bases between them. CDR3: CSAPGQRVYEQYF. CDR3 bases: TGCAGTGCTCCCGGACAGAGAGTCTACGAGCAGTACTTC.

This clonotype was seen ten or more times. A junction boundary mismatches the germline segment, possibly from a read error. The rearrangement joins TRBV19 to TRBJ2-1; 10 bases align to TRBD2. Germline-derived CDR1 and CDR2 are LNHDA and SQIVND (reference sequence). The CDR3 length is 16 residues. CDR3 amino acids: CTSSNPGTSDYNEQFF. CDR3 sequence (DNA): TGTACCAGTAGTAACCCCGGGACTAGCGACTACAATGAGCAGTTCTTC.

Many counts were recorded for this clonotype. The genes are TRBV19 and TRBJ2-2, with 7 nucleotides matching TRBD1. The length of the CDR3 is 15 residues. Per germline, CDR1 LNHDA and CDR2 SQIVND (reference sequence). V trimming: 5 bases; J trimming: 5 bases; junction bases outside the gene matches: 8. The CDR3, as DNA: TGTGCCAGTAGTGGAAGAACAGGGGTGACCGGGGAGCTGTTTTTT. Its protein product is CASSGRTGVTGELFF.

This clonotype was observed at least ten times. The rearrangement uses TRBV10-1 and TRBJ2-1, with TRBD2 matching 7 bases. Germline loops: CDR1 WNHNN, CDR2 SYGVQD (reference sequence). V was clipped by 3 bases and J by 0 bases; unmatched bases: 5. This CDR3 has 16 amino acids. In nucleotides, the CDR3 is TGCGCCAGCAGTGAATGGACTAGTCGCTCCTACAATGAGCAGTTCTTC. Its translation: CASSEWTSRSYNEQFF.

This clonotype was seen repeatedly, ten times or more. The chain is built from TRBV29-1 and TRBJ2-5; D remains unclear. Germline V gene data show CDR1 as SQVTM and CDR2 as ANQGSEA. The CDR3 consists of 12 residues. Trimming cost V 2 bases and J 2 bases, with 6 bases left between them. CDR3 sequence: CSVERLQETQYF. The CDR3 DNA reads TGCAGCGTTGAAAGGCTTCAAGAGACCCAGTACTTC.

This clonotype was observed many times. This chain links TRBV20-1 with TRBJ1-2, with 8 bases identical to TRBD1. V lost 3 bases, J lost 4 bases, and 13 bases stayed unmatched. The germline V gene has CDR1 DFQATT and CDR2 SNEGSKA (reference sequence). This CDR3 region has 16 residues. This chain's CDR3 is CSASSPGQGGRYGYTF. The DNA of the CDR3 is TGCAGTGCTAGTTCCCCTGGACAGGGAGGCCGCTATGGCTACACCTTC.

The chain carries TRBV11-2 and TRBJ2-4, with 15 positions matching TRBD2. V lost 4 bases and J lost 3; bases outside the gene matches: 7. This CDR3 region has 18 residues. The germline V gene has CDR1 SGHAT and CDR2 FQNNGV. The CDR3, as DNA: TGTGCCAGCAGCTACGCGGGACTAGCGGGGGGAGGCAAAAACATTCAGTACTTC. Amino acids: CASSYAGLAGGGKNIQYF.

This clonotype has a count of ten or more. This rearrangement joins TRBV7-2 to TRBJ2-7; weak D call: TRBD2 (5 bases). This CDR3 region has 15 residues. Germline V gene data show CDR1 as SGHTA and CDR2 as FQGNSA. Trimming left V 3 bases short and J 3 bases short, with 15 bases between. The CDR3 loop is CASSFTWGVGYEQYF. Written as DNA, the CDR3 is TGTGCCAGCAGCTTCACTTGGGGAGTGGGCTACGAGCAGTACTTC. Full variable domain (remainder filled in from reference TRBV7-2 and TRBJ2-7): GAGVSQSPSNKVTEKGKDVELRCDPISGHTALYWYRQSLGQGLEFLIYFQGNSAPDKSGLPSDRFSAERTGGSVSTLTIQRTQQEDSAVYLCASSFTWGVGYEQYFGPGTRLTVT.

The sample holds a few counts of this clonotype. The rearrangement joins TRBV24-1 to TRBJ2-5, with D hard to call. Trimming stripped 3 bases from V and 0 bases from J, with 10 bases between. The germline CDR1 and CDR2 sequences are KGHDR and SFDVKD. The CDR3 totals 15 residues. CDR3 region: CATSDPTVYQETQYF. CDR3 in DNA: TGTGCCACCAGTGATCCCACAGTGTACCAAGAGACCCAGTACTTC.

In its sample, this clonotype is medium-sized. The CDR3 sequence is CASSDPAKPGNTIYF. The CDR3 DNA follows: TGTGCCAGCAGTGACCCTGCCAAGCCTGGAAACACCATATATTTT. V and J are TRBV6-1 and TRBJ1-3, with unresolved D. Trimming took 3 bases from V and 2 from J, leaving 11 bases between them. Germline V gene lookup returns CDR1 MNHNS and CDR2 SASEGT. This CDR3 spans 15 amino acids.

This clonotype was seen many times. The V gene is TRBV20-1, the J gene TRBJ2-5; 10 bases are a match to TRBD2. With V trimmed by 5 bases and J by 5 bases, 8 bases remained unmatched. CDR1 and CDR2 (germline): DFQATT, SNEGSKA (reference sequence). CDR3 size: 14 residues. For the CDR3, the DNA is TGCAGTGCTGCCAGCGGGAGGGCCATTGAGACCCAGTACTTC. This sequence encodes CSAASGRAIETQYF.

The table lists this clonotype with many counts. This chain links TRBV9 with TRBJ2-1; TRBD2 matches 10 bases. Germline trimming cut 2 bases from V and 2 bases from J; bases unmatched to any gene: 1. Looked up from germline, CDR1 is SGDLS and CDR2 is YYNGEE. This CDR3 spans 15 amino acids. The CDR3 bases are TGTGCCAGCAGCGTTAGCGGGAGGACCTACAATGAGCAGTTCTTC. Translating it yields CASSVSGRTYNEQFF.

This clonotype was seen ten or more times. Here the CDR3 DNA reads TGTGCCAGCAGCTTAGGGGCAGCAGGGGCGGACTATGGCTACACCTTC. This translates into CASSLGAAGADYGYTF. The chain has TRBV7-9 and TRBJ1-2; D possibly corresponds to TRBD1 (6 bases). The germline V gene has CDR1 SEHNR and CDR2 FQNEAQ (reference sequence). The CDR3 extends over 16 amino acids. The ends were cut back, 1 base at V and 3 bases at J, with 15 bases in the middle.

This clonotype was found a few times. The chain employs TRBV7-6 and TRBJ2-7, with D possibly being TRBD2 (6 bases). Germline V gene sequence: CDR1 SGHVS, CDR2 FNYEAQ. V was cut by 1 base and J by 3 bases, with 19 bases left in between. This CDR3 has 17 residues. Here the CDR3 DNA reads TGTGCCAGCAGCTTAGACGGTTCGGCTAGCGAGGGCTACGAGCAGTACTTC. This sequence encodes CASSLDGSASEGYEQYF.